This T cell receptor (beta chain) originates from a study of identical twins. Findings and limits, study-wide: The conclusions drew on cross-sectional statistical analysis instead of tracking the same donors.

Via MiXCR, TCRdb re-called the 5' RACE reads, giving one row per CDR3 protein. The data contain roughly 200,000 distinct CDR3 sequences, about 7.5% of them singletons. Germline values: CDR1 SEHNR, CDR2 FQNEAQ (reference sequence). The CDR3 totals 15 residues. The ends were cut back, 2 bases at V and 1 base at J, with 11 bases in the middle. This clonotype was counted a few times. Antigen specificity is unknown. The same sample was also studied in work on yellow fever vaccine responses in identical twins.

The TCR was taken from a woman aged 18 to 35 in good health. Material for sequencing was memory (CD45RO+) T cells sorted from blood. This rearrangement joins TRBV7-9 to TRBJ1-1; tentative D call: TRBD1 (6 bases). CDR3 in amino acids: CASSLSGQTNTEAFF. DNA of the CDR3: TGTGCCAGCAGCTTAAGTGGACAGACGAACACTGAAGCTTTCTTT.